The 18 T cell receptor beta chains reported below all come from one sample, sequenced in a study of regulatory T cells in long-lasting Graves disease. This sample's time point: newly diagnosed GD, antithyroid drugs for less than 3 months. The authors made the TCR library using RNA they extracted from PBMCs. Building of the TCR beta libraries involved iRepertoire HTBI primers and Arm-PCR of CDR3 regions. TCRdb reprocessed the multiplex PCR reads via MiXCR and lists one record per CDR3 protein. The repertoire holds about 430,000 distinct CDR3 sequences, about 15% seen once, with over 7.5% in the top ten. The same data also went into a second study, on T cells in Graves' hyperthyroidism and ophthalmopathy.

Sequenced material: peripheral blood mononuclear cells (PBMCs), taken at new diagnosis, from a patient treated with antithyroid drugs. All receptors come from a woman aged 40 to 49 with Graves disease.

This clonotype has at least ten counts. The genes are TRBV12-3 or TRBV12-4 and TRBJ1-5; D gene unclear. The CDR3 loop spans 16 amino acids. Trimming cost V 0 bases and J 0 bases, with 9 bases left between them. The CDR3 region is CASSLALPPSNQPQHF. The CDR3 nucleotides are TGTGCCAGCAGTTTAGCGCTACCTCCTAGCAATCAGCCCCAGCATTTT.

This clonotype was found many times. The V call is TRBV7-8, the J call TRBJ1-1, with D unresolved. The germline V gene encodes CDR1 SGHVS and CDR2 FQNEAQ. This CDR3 spans 14 amino acids. Deletions cut 2 bases from V and 2 bases from J, with 9 bases between. Here the CDR3 DNA reads TGTGCCAGCAGCTTATATGGGCTTAACACTGAAGCTTTCTTT. It encodes CASSLYGLNTEAFF.

About this clonotype: This likely comes from a read error, as the CDR3 has no conserved phenylalanine or tryptophan at its end. The chain carries TRBV6-1 and TRBJ2-7; D not certain. With 3 bases removed from V and 5 bases from J, the gap between germline ends came to 11 bases. CDR3 length equals 13 residues. Germline V gene sequence: CDR1 MNHNS, CDR2 SASEGT. The CDR3 sequence is CASSEYLMHEQYL. The CDR3 DNA reads as TGTGCCAGCAGTGAGTATTTGATGCACGAGCAGTACCTC.

This clonotype was counted many times. The gene calls are TRBV12-3 or TRBV12-4 and TRBJ1-3; TRBD1 is a possible D gene (6 bases). There are 19 residues in the CDR3. V dropped 5 bases and J dropped 0 bases, with 23 bases sitting between them. CDR3 coding DNA: TGTGCCAGCAGTGCCAGGGGATTTGGATCTTTGAGCTCTGGAAACACCATATATTTT. It specifies CASSARGFGSLSSGNTIYF.

The chain couples TRBV13 to TRBJ2-4; the D gene is possibly TRBD2 (6 bases). The length of the CDR3 is 15 residues. The germline V gene encodes CDR1 PRHDT and CDR2 FYEKMQ (reference sequence). V was cut by 1 base and J by 0 bases, with 7 bases left in between. CDR3 sequence (DNA): TGTGCCAGCAGCTTAGCGGGACTAGCCAAAAACATTCAGTACTTC. Its protein is CASSLAGLAKNIQYF.

CDR3 region: CASSGPWRETHNEQFF. CDR3 DNA: TGTGCCAGCAGTGGTCCGTGGCGGGAGACACACAATGAGCAGTTCTTC. J is TRBJ2-1 and V is TRBV6-1, with 7 nucleotides matching TRBD2. This CDR3 comprises 16 residues. The ends lost 4 bases at V and 5 bases at J; junction bases unmatched: 11. The germline V gene has CDR1 MNHNS and CDR2 SASEGT.

In this sample, this clonotype turned up many times. The chain couples TRBV29-1 to TRBJ2-1, with TRBD2 identical over 12 bases. The CDR3 covers 15 residues. J gave up 4 bases and V 7 bases, and 8 bases lay outside the gene matches. Germline V lookup: CDR1 SQVTM, CDR2 ANQGSEA. This CDR3 reads CSDGRLAGVYNEQFF. In DNA, the CDR3 is TGCAGCGATGGGCGACTAGCGGGAGTGTACAATGAGCAGTTCTTC.

This rearrangement joins TRBV19 to TRBJ2-7, with unresolved D. Trimming stripped 2 bases from V and 9 bases from J, with 2 bases between. The CDR3 totals 9 residues. Germline CDR1 and CDR2: LNHDA and SQIVND (reference sequence). CDR3 in amino acids: CASSIRQYF. The CDR3 DNA sequence: TGTGCCAGTAGTATAAGGCAGTACTTC.

This clonotype was counted only a few times. The chain uses TRBV28 and TRBJ1-2, with D maybe TRBD1 (6 bases). CDR1 and CDR2 from the germline V gene are MDHEN and SYDVKM. The CDR3 contains 13 residues. V was trimmed by 4 bases and J by 4 bases, leaving 10 bases between them. Written as DNA, the CDR3 is TGTGCCAGCAGTTGGACAGCCCTCTATGGCTACACCTTC. Amino acid sequence: CASSWTALYGYTF.

This clonotype was seen ten or more times. CDR3 region: CASSRVAYEQYF. In DNA, the CDR3 is TGCGCCAGCAGCCGTGTGGCCTACGAGCAGTACTTC. The V and J genes are TRBV5-1 and TRBJ2-7; D not resolved. This CDR3 is built from 12 residues. In germline, CDR1 is SGHRS, CDR2 YFSETQ. Trimming took 4 bases from V and 2 from J, leaving 7 bases between them.

J is TRBJ2-7 and V is TRBV6-1, with D possibly matching TRBD2 (6 bases). The V end lost 5 bases, the J end lost 5 bases, and 13 bases lay between the germline ends. CDR3 length: 13 residues. Germline CDR1 MNHNS, CDR2 SASEGT. The DNA for the CDR3 is TGTGCCAGCAGTCCAGTTTGGGGGGACGAGCAGTACTTC. Amino acid sequence: CASSPVWGDEQYF.

This clonotype was found a few times. This chain links TRBV5-6 with TRBJ2-1; 10 bases are shared with TRBD2. Losses at the gene ends were 5 bases for V and 2 bases for J; bases not matched to a gene: 4. There are 15 residues in the CDR3. Per germline, CDR1 SGHDT and CDR2 YYEEEE. CDR3 protein: CASRSGRGAYNEQFF. In DNA form, the CDR3 reads TGTGCCAGCAGGAGCGGGAGGGGGGCCTACAATGAGCAGTTCTTC.

This clonotype was picked up many times. The gene calls are TRBV5-1 and TRBJ2-3; D gene unclear. CDR3 length: 15 amino acids. The V and J ends lost 1 base and 2 bases respectively, with 11 bases between them. Germline-derived CDR1 and CDR2 are SGHRS and YFSETQ. CDR3 DNA sequence: TGCGCCAGCAGCTTGAGACACCCTCTCACAGATACGCAGTATTTT. Translation gives CASSLRHPLTDTQYF.

This clonotype occurred many times. The genes are TRBV6-1 and TRBJ2-5; D is possibly TRBD2 (6 bases). Germline V gene data show CDR1 as MNHNS and CDR2 as SASEGT. This CDR3 has 16 residues. The V gene lost 5 bases and the J gene lost 5 bases, with 21 bases spanning the gap. The CDR3 DNA sequence: TGTGCCAGCAGTCCCCGGAGAAGAGGAGGGCCTGAGACCCAGTACTTC. Its protein product is CASSPRRRGGPETQYF.

CDR3 in amino acids: CASSLSHLQSSYNSPLHF. The CDR3 nucleotides read TGCGCCAGCAGCTTGAGTCACCTCCAAAGCTCCTATAATTCACCCCTCCACTTT. The rearrangement joins TRBV5-1 to TRBJ1-6; the D is unclear. Trimming removed 1 base from V and 0 bases from J, with 14 bases in between. The CDR3 extends over 18 amino acids. Per germline, CDR1 SGHRS and CDR2 YFSETQ.

This clonotype has a count of ten or more. This sequence joins TRBV18 and TRBJ1-4; TRBD1 agrees at 7 bases. The germline gives CDR1 KGHSH, CDR2 LQKENI. V shed 6 bases, J shed 4 bases, and the junction held 8 bases outside the gene matches. The CDR3 runs 15 residues. The CDR3 region has the DNA TGTGCCAGCTCTTCCAACAGGGGCAATAATGAAAAACTGTTTTTT. It specifies CASSSNRGNNEKLFF.

The chain links TRBV18 to TRBJ2-7; TRBD1 or TRBD2 may be the D gene (5 bases each). Trimming removed 4 bases at V and 4 bases at J, with 11 bases between. Germline V gives CDR1 KGHSH, CDR2 LQKENI. The CDR3 length is 13 residues. The CDR3 DNA sequence: TGTGCCAGCTCACAAGGGGCGGGTTACGAGCAGTACTTC. Translation gives CASSQGAGYEQYF. The whole variable domain, filled in from reference TRBV18 and TRBJ2-7, reads NAGVMQNPRHLVRRRGQEARLRCSPMKGHSHVYWYRQLPEEGLKFMVYLQKENIIDESGMPKERFSAEFPKEGPSILRIQQVVRGDSAAYFCASSQGAGYEQYFGPGTRLTVT.

In this sample, this clonotype turned up many times. This rearrangement joins TRBV11-1 to TRBJ2-1; D is possibly TRBD2 (6 bases). The ends were cut back, 5 bases at V and 12 bases at J, with 23 bases in the middle. The CDR3 covers 15 residues. Per germline, CDR1 SGHAT and CDR2 FQDESV (reference sequence). The CDR3 is CASSVTQRAGEVQFF. The CDR3 DNA is TGTGCCAGCAGCGTCACCCAGCGGGCCGGAGAGGTGCAGTTCTTC.